A single sample gave rise to the 2 T cell receptor beta chains below, sequenced in a study of T cell responses to AZD1222 COVID-19 vaccine. Profiled with immunoSEQ multiplex PCR; TCRdb holds only in-frame clones, not every one. The profile covers under 95,000 clones, with around 90% appearing a single time and 2% to 3% taken by the ten largest. Sequenced here: peripheral blood, sampled on day 0 of AZD1222 vaccination. These receptors came from an adult in good health.

This clone was observed a handful of times. The chain combines TRBV9 with TRBJ1-4; no definite D call. The CDR3 contains 14 residues. The germline V gene has CDR1 SGDLS and CDR2 YYNGEE. The V and J ends lost 4 bases and 5 bases respectively, with 12 bases between them. The CDR3 here is CASSPREGNEKLFF. The CDR3 DNA sequence: TGTGCCAGCAGCCCGAGGGAAGGGAATGAAAAACTGTTTTTT.

The chain employs TRBV10-1 and TRBJ2-1, with 9 positions matching TRBD2. Germline CDR1 is WNHNN and CDR2 is SYGVQD (reference sequence). The V and J ends lost 6 bases and 7 bases, in that order; junction bases with no gene match: 7. This CDR3 spans 14 amino acids. CDR3 sequence: CASSLAGVDNEQFF. The CDR3 DNA follows: TGCGCCAGCAGCTTAGCGGGAGTGGATAATGAGCAGTTCTTC.